This T cell receptor beta chain derives from a study of cytomegalovirus exposure and HLA in healthy donors (TCRdb year 2017). Regarding the complete study: An earlier analysis of roughly 500 of the donors reported 276 Gb of sequence data and 117 million unique TCR beta sequences obtained from about 179 million T cells. An early release that covered about 600 HLA-typed donors contained around 330 gigabases of sequencing data and approximately 85 million unique TCR sequences. The genetic ancestry cluster associated with self-reported Caucasian donors included 81% of the roughly 400 genotyped donors. The study aimed to test whether signatures of past pathogen exposure could be identified by cataloging public T cell receptors. The study profiled the T cell repertoires of about 720 subjects by immunosequencing and related them to cytomegalovirus serostatus. Besides the first cohort of around 700 subjects, a separate validation cohort made up of 90 to 150 different subjects was used. The study combined high-throughput TCR immunosequencing, statistical association of individual TCRs with disease status, and machine learning to predict cytomegalovirus infection status. To study patterns of TCR occurrence, a later analysis re-analyzed previously published TCR beta repertoires from 700 or so donors and added high-resolution HLA genotyping. Rather than drawing on any new phenotypic data, the later analysis identified candidate immune exposures from TCR beta sequences and the way those sequences occurred across donors. An earlier analysis of several hundred of the donors applied high-throughput TCR beta sequencing to assess whether each TCR beta V gene segment acted as functional or pseudogenic. Alongside the repertoire data, information on donor age, sex, ethnicity and CMV serostatus was compiled. A later genetic analysis took genome-wide SNP genotypes for about 55% of the roughly 670 donors and used that subset as a discovery cohort. Every repertoire in the discovery cohort had been generated on one and the same sequencing platform. Both class I and class II loci were covered by HLA typing, at four-digit resolution. Typing coverage varied by locus: about 620-630 donors for A, B, C, DRB1 and DQB1; approximately 500 for DQA1; approximately 610 for DPA1; about 450 for DPB1. Roughly five DR-DQ haplotypes were handled as single units for association and clustering, since linkage in the cohort was strong. Across some 400 genotyped donors of the cohort, an average of about 240,000 unique TCR beta nucleotide sequences per donor were sequenced, and approximately 17% of those sequences were non-productive. On the study overall, not on this receptor specifically: The authors suggested that the approach could potentially be generalized to other disease states and immunological phenotypes. A later analysis reported that several top co-occurrence clusters appeared linked to parvovirus B19, influenza, CMV and Epstein-Barr virus. Because HLA typing was unavailable for some donors at each locus, only the typed subset was used in association tests. In a later analysis, HLA-associated TCR beta chains showed more clonal expansion and lower generation probabilities than non-associated chains that were equally common. Three of the identified cytomegalovirus-associated TCR beta chains were confirmed in vitro to be specific for cytomegalovirus antigens. In a later analysis, TCR association rates were found to vary across HLA loci, with the most associated TCRs seen for DRB1 alleles and the fewest for HLA-C alleles. A cluster of highly shared sequence variants was judged likely to represent a technical artifact of the sequencing pipeline. CMV serostatus was the only immune exposure information available for the cohort. Cytomegalovirus status was reported to be diagnosed by the classifier with high specificity and sensitivity in both the original and validation cohorts. A further reported finding was that TCR beta sequences accurately predicted the HLA-A and HLA-B alleles for most subjects in the first cohort. Only TCR beta chains were sequenced in this cohort, and the absence of alpha or paired-chain data limited detectable features. An earlier analysis of approximately 570 of the donors showed that most TCR beta V segments appeared in productive rearrangements either about 87% or about 30% of the time, which broadly matched IMGT annotations. Roughly uniform sequencing depth across donors was assumed in presence/absence analyses, although this assumption may not hold. V-gene and J-gene trimming of TCR beta chains was associated with a missense DCLRE1C variant in a later genetic analysis, and the association was replicated in an independent cohort. In a later analysis, around 15,000 TCR beta sequences were associated with specific HLA alleles at a false discovery rate of 0.05. Because counts were too low, roughly 18 rarely observed V segments, including chromosome 9 orphons, were left out of the earlier analysis of a few hundred of the donors. A later genetic analysis reported fewer N-insertions in productive TCRs among donors in an Asian-associated ancestry cluster than the roughly 700-donor mean. In a later analysis, most CMV-associated TCR beta chains were found to appear HLA-restricted, with HLA associations seemingly driven largely by CMV exposure. Across donors, most TCR sequences were observed very rarely, whereas some public TCRs were present in many individuals. When HLA alleles, especially DR and DQ, strongly co-occurred, TCR associations were difficult to assign to individual alleles. Correlated functional status among segregating V segments might reflect linkage disequilibrium, but an unknown experimental factor could not be ruled out. A total of 164 TCR beta chains were listed by the study as associated with cytomegalovirus.

Library preparation was by the immunoSEQ multiplex PCR assay. For the multiplex PCR, a mixture combining 60 forward primers for TCR Vbeta segments and 13 reverse primers for TCR Jbeta segments was used. The CDR3 region of rearranged TCR beta genes was amplified from genomic DNA by a multiplex PCR assay. The Illumina HiSeq System was used to sequence the amplified TCR beta libraries as 87-base-pair reads. The published analysis was carried out like this. In a later analysis, some 80 million unique TCR beta chains were counted across the roughly 700 repertoires, and about 9.9 million of these chains were shared by at least two donors. A nearest-neighbor algorithm error-corrected the raw reads and collapsed the reads into unique sequences, merging closely related sequences to remove PCR and sequencing errors. CDR3 sequences were aligned to IMGT reference sequences to assign V, D and J gene segments. For a sequence to be retained, a match of at least six nucleotides to both a V gene segment and a J gene segment was required. Rearrangements were called productive when the CDR3 lacked stop codons and stayed in frame with V and J; all others were non-productive. Following IMGT convention, CDR3 was defined as the stretch from the second conserved V-encoded cysteine to the conserved J-encoded phenylalanine. The earlier analysis of about 570 of the donors excluded any sequence lacking an unambiguous match to a single V gene segment. In an earlier analysis of roughly 600 of the donors, a V segment was called functional when productive rearrangements were above 56.7%, and segregating when the standard deviation between donors exceeded 5%. To diagnose cytomegalovirus status from the catalog of TCR beta chain sequences, a statistical classification framework was built. V and J gene assignment, in a later analysis, came from comparing TCR nucleotide sequences with IMGT/GENE-DB human TR gene sequences. The TCRdist pipeline was used in a later analysis to assign CDR3 sequences and most-parsimonious VDJ recombination scenarios. In a later analysis, each TCR beta chain was defined by its CDR3 amino acid sequence together with its V-gene family, and reads lacking a unique V-gene family were excluded. To address suspected cross-contamination and a sequencing artifact, a later analysis removed several hundred highly shared, low-generation-probability nucleotide sequences. For each public chain, a later analysis derived a clonal expansion index from normalized ranks of inferred template counts within each repertoire. In a later analysis, generation probabilities were computed using a VDJ recombination model fitted to out-of-frame rearrangements, and the results were checked against IGoR. In a later analysis, hypergeometric tests were used to score TCR-TCR, TCR-HLA and TCR-CMV co-occurrence, with a repertoire-size bias correction applied to TCR pairs. False discovery rates were estimated in a later analysis by permuting HLA or CMV assignments 20 times. In a later analysis, co-occurring TCRs were grouped using DBSCAN, and TCRdist sequence similarity was added for clustering within HLA-allele-positive subsets. Repertoires with fewer than 30,000 or more than 120,000 public chains were left out of co-occurrence clustering, as were roughly five repertoires with anomalous nucleotide sharing. TCRdb holds this immuneACCESS table with in-frame rearrangements only. Some clones are missing; in checked studies, unresolved V genes explain under half, and the rest has no known cause. V, J and clone size are those of that table, while D and trimming were read from the DNA. The sample table records around 130,000 clones; 65% to 90% of these occur just once. The ten biggest clones cover less than 1.5% of the sample.

For this clone: It lacks a known antigen. No qualities accompany the bases; no much larger clone lies one base away.

The cohort was made up of about 610 healthy bone marrow donors. All cohort members were sampled while nominally healthy, although unrecorded immune exposures were likely present. The donor tested CMV seronegative, placing the donor among the approximately 400 seronegative members of the cohort. A peripheral blood sample was provided by each donor, and peripheral blood mononuclear cells were used for TCR beta sequencing. The Qiagen DNeasy Blood Extraction Kit was used to extract genomic DNA from the blood cell samples. The specimen was PBMCs. The source is a female donor in good health and CMV-seronegative.

The DNA is as follows: TGTGCCAGCAGCCCTCGGTGGGGACAGGATGGGTACGAGCAGTACTTC. This is translated as CASSPRWGQDGYEQYF. Recombination linked TRBV4-2 to TRBJ2-7, with 8 central nucleotides matching TRBD1. The CDR3 has 16 amino acids, counting the end cysteine and phenylalanine. Left in the record is the CDR3 DNA by itself, 48 bases read in frame from the first base. V ends up 4 bases short and J 4 bases short, with an unmatched junction base count of 12. CDR1 is given as LGHNA and CDR2 as YNFKEQ, both from the germline V gene.